A selection of T cell receptor beta chains follows, all from one sample in a study of CD8+ T cells in alopecia areata. Here immunoSEQ multiplex PCR was the method, and the copy in TCRdb shows in-frame clones only, minus some. Among about 300,000 clones listed, more than 45% were seen once. Sample: CD4+ T cells sorted from blood, taken at week 24, from a patient treated with tofacitinib. The origin of the receptors is a human donor with alopecia areata. Each CDR3 is given with its conserved first and last residue. The D gene is left open where the match is weak. Expanded clones get a size class; other rows say once, few or many, or leave the size out.

d_gene: NA
v_gene: TRBV7-9
j_gene: TRBJ2-1
abundance: NA
CDR3nt: TGTGCCAGCAGCTTAGATGCAGGACAGTACAATGAGCAGTTCTTC
CDR3aa: CASSLDAGQYNEQFF

d_gene: NA
v_gene: TRBV4-1
j_gene: TRBJ2-5
abundance: NA
CDR3nt: TGCGCCAGCAGCCAAGCCACCCGAAAGGGGGAGACCCAGTACTTC
CDR3aa: CASSQATRKGETQYF

d_gene: NA
v_gene: TRBV6-1
j_gene: TRBJ2-7
abundance: NA
CDR3nt: TGTGCCAGCAGTGAGCGGGGCATAACAAGCTCCTACGAGCAGTACTTC
CDR3aa: CASSERGITSSYEQYF

d_gene: TRBD1
v_gene: TRBV7-9
j_gene: TRBJ2-3
abundance: few
CDR3nt: TGTGCCAGCACCTTCCTCCCGGAGACGGACAGGGCTACAGATACGCAGTATTTT
CDR3aa: CASTFLPETDRATDTQYF

d_gene: TRBD1
v_gene: TRBV30
j_gene: TRBJ1-2
abundance: NA
CDR3nt: TGTGCCTGGAGTGTTGGAGGCGGGACAGACTATGGCTACACCTTC
CDR3aa: CAWSVGGGTDYGYTF

d_gene: NA
v_gene: TRBV30
j_gene: TRBJ2-3
abundance: NA
CDR3nt: TGTGCCTGGAGTCCGCGGGACAGATTCTACACAGATACGCAGTATTTT
CDR3aa: CAWSPRDRFYTDTQYF

d_gene: NA
v_gene: TRBV5-1
j_gene: TRBJ2-5
abundance: NA
CDR3nt: TGCGCCAGCAGCTTGGAGGCAGAACAAGAGACCCAGTACTTC
CDR3aa: CASSLEAEQETQYF

d_gene: TRBD1
v_gene: TRBV7-9
j_gene: TRBJ2-5
abundance: NA
CDR3nt: TGTGCCAGCAGTAAGGGGTTCCGGACAGGGGGCGAGGAAGAGACCCAGTACTTC
CDR3aa: CASSKGFRTGGEEETQYF

d_gene: NA
v_gene: TRBV28
j_gene: TRBJ1-2
abundance: few
CDR3nt: TGTGCCAGCAGTACGTCCTCAGCGGGGGGCTATGGCTACACCTTC
CDR3aa: CASSTSSAGGYGYTF

d_gene: NA
v_gene: TRBV5-1
j_gene: TRBJ2-5
abundance: NA
CDR3nt: TGCGCCAGCAGTGGTGCGGGCTCCCAAGAGACCCAGTACTTC
CDR3aa: CASSGAGSQETQYF

d_gene: NA
v_gene: TRBV30
j_gene: TRBJ2-3
abundance: NA
CDR3nt: TGTGCCTGGAGTAGGGCAGATACGCAGTATTTT
CDR3aa: CAWSRADTQYF

d_gene: NA
v_gene: TRBV29-1
j_gene: TRBJ2-1
abundance: NA
CDR3nt: TGCAGCGTTAGCAGTCGAAGCTCCTACAATGAGCAGTTCTTC
CDR3aa: CSVSSRSSYNEQFF

d_gene: TRBD1
v_gene: TRBV19
j_gene: TRBJ2-7
abundance: NA
CDR3nt: TGTGCCAGTAGTATCGAGGACAGGGTTTACTACGAGCAGTACTTC
CDR3aa: CASSIEDRVYYEQYF

d_gene: TRBD1
v_gene: TRBV19
j_gene: TRBJ1-2
abundance: NA
CDR3nt: TGTGCCAGTAGTCCAGGGGAGACCCCCAGGACAGGGGAAAACTATGGCTACACCTTC
CDR3aa: CASSPGETPRTGENYGYTF

d_gene: TRBD1
v_gene: TRBV7-2
j_gene: TRBJ2-7
abundance: NA
CDR3nt: TGTGCCAGCAGCTTAGGTGGGACAGGGGACTACGAGCAGTACTTC
CDR3aa: CASSLGGTGDYEQYF

d_gene: TRBD1
v_gene: TRBV5-4
j_gene: TRBJ2-5
abundance: few
CDR3nt: TGTGCCAGCAGCTCACAGGGGGCCGAAGAGACCCAGTACTTC
CDR3aa: CASSSQGAEETQYF

d_gene: NA
v_gene: TRBV10-2
j_gene: TRBJ2-5
abundance: NA
CDR3nt: TGCGCCAGCAGCGAACAACTAGAATCAGGGACCCAGTACTTC
CDR3aa: CASSEQLESGTQYF

d_gene: NA
v_gene: TRBV9
j_gene: TRBJ2-3
abundance: NA
CDR3nt: TGTGCCAGCAGCGTAGGCCGGGGCGCAGATACGCAGTATTTT
CDR3aa: CASSVGRGADTQYF

d_gene: NA
v_gene: TRBV5-6
j_gene: TRBJ2-4
abundance: NA
CDR3nt: TGTGCCAGCAGCTTGGCTGGCAAAAACATTCAGTACTTC
CDR3aa: CASSLAGKNIQYF

d_gene: NA
v_gene: TRBV2
j_gene: TRBJ2-7
abundance: NA
CDR3nt: TGTGCCAGCAGTGAAGCGCCGGGACGGCTGTACGAGCAGTACTTC
CDR3aa: CASSEAPGRLYEQYF

d_gene: NA
v_gene: TRBV7-2
j_gene: TRBJ2-7
abundance: NA
CDR3nt: TGTGCCAGCAGTCGTGACTACTACCCTGGCTACGAGCAGTACTTC
CDR3aa: CASSRDYYPGYEQYF

d_gene: TRBD1
v_gene: TRBV5-1
j_gene: TRBJ1-5
abundance: few
CDR3nt: TGCGCCAGCAGCTCGACAGGGACTGGGGAACAGCCCCAGCATTTT
CDR3aa: CASSSTGTGEQPQHF

d_gene: TRBD1
v_gene: TRBV30
j_gene: TRBJ2-7
abundance: NA
CDR3nt: TGTGCCTGGACAACTATCGGGACAGGGCCCTCCGAGCAGTACTTC
CDR3aa: CAWTTIGTGPSEQYF

d_gene: TRBD1
v_gene: TRBV9
j_gene: TRBJ2-5
abundance: NA
CDR3nt: TGTGCCAGCAGCCTTCGGACAGGGCCGCAAGAGACCCAGTACTTC
CDR3aa: CASSLRTGPQETQYF

d_gene: NA
v_gene: TRBV29-1
j_gene: TRBJ2-7
abundance: few
CDR3nt: TGCAGCGCCGGGGACGGCAGCTCCTACGAGCAGTACTTC
CDR3aa: CSAGDGSSYEQYF

d_gene: TRBD1
v_gene: TRBV6-5
j_gene: TRBJ1-4
abundance: NA
CDR3nt: TGTGCCAGCAGCCATATCAGGGGGCGCTCGGAAAAACTGTTTTTT
CDR3aa: CASSHIRGRSEKLFF

d_gene: TRBD1
v_gene: TRBV7-7
j_gene: TRBJ1-1
abundance: once
CDR3nt: TGTGCTAGCAGCCCGGACAGGGAAACTGAAGCTTTCTTT
CDR3aa: CASSPDRETEAFF

d_gene: TRBD1
v_gene: TRBV6-6
j_gene: TRBJ2-2
abundance: NA
CDR3nt: TGTGCCAGCAGCGATAGGGACAGGAGTTACGGGGAGCTGTTTTTT
CDR3aa: CASSDRDRSYGELFF

d_gene: NA
v_gene: TRBV2
j_gene: TRBJ2-3
abundance: NA
CDR3nt: TGTGCCAGCAGTGGGGGGGTGACGCAGTATTTT
CDR3aa: CASSGGVTQYF

d_gene: NA
v_gene: TRBV25-1
j_gene: TRBJ1-1
abundance: few
CDR3nt: TGTGCCAGCAGTCTGGGCCTTGTCACTGAAGCTTTCTTT
CDR3aa: CASSLGLVTEAFF

d_gene: TRBD1
v_gene: TRBV30
j_gene: TRBJ1-6
abundance: few
CDR3nt: TGTGCCTGGAGTGTAACAGGGGGAAATTCACCCCTCCACTTT
CDR3aa: CAWSVTGGNSPLHF